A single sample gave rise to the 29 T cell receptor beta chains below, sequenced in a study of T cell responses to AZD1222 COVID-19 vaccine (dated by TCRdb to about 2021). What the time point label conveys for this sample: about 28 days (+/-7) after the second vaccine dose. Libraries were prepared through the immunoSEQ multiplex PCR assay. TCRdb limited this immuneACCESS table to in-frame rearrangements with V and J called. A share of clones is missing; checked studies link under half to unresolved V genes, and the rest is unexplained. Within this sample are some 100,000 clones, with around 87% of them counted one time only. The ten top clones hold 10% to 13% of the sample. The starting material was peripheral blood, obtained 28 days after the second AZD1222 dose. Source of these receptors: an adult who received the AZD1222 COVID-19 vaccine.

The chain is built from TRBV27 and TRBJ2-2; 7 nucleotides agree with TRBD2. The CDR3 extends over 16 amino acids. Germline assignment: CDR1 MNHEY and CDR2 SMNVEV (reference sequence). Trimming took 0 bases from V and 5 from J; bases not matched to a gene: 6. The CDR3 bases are TGTGCCAGCAGTTTATCGGCGGGAGTGGGGACCGGGGAGCTGTTTTTT. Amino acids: CASSLSAGVGTGELFF.

The CDR3 reads CASSLGGVNTEAFF. The CDR3, as DNA: TGTGCCAGCAGCTTAGGAGGGGTTAACACTGAAGCTTTCTTT. The chain has TRBV7-9 and TRBJ1-1, with a tentative D call TRBD1 (5 bases). Germline CDR1 SEHNR, CDR2 FQNEAQ (reference sequence). Trimming cost V 1 base and J 2 bases, with 8 bases left between them. The CDR3 length is 14 residues.

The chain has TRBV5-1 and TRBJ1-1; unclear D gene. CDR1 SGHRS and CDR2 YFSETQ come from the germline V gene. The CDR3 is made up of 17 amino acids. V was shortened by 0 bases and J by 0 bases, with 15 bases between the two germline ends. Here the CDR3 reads CASSLAAGIPVNTEAFF. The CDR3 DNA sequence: TGCGCCAGCAGCTTGGCCGCGGGGATACCGGTGAACACTGAAGCTTTCTTT. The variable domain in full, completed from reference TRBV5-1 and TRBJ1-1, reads KAGVTQTPRYLIKTRGQQVTLSCSPISGHRSVSWYQQTPGQGLQFLFEYFSETQRNKGNFPGRFSGRQFSNSRSEMNVSTLELGDSALYLCASSLAAGIPVNTEAFFGQGTRLTVV.

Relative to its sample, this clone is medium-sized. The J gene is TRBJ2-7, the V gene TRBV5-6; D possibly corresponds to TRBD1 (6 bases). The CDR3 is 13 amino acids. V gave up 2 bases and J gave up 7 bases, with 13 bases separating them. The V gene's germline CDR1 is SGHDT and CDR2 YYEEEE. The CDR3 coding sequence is TGTGCCAGCAGCTTTTTGGACAGCTTAGAGCAGTACTTC. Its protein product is CASSFLDSLEQYF. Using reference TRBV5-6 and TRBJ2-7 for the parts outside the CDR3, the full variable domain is DAGVTQSPTHLIKTRGQQVTLRCSPKSGHDTVSWYQQALGQGPQFIFQYYEEEERQRGNFPDRFSGHQFPNYSSELNVNALLLGDSALYLCASSFLDSLEQYFGPGTRLTVT.

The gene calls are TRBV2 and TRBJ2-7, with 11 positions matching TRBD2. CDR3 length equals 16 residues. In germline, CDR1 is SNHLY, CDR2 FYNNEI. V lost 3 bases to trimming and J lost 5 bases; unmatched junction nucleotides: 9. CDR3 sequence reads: CASSETSGTRGHEQYF. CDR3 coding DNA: TGTGCCAGCAGTGAGACTAGCGGGACCAGGGGGCACGAGCAGTACTTC.

The CDR3 region is CASSQTAGSTYTQYF. The CDR3 DNA follows: TGTGCCAGCAGCCAAACGGCAGGGAGCACGTATACGCAGTATTTT. The chain links TRBV14 to TRBJ2-3, with D perhaps being TRBD1 or TRBD2 (5 bases each). Germline lookup yields CDR1 SGHDN and CDR2 FVKESK. The V and J ends lost 2 bases and 7 bases respectively, with 16 bases between them. This CDR3 has 15 residues.

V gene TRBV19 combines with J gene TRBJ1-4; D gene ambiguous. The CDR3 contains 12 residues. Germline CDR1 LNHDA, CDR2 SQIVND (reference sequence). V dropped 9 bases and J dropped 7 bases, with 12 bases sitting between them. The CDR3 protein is CASHVRGEKLFF. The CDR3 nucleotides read TGTGCCAGCCACGTTCGAGGTGAAAAACTGTTTTTT.

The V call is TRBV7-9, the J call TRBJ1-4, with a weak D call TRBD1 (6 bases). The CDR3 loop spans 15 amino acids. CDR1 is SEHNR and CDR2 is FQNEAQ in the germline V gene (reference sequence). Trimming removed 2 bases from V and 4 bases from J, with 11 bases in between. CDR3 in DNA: TGTGCCAGCAGCTTAACGGGGGCACGTAATGAAAAACTGTTTTTT. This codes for CASSLTGARNEKLFF.

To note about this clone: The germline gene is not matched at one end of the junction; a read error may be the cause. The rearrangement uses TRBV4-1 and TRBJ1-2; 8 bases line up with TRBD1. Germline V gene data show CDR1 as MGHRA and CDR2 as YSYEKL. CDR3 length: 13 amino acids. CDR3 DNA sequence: TGCGCCAGCAGCCAAGAGGGGACAGGACTCCTCCACTTC. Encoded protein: CASSQEGTGLLHF.

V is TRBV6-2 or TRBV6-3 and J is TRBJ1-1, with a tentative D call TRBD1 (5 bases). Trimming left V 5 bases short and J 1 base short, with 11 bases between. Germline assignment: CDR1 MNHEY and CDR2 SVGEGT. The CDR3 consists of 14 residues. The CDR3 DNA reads TGTGCCAGCAGTCCGACTGGACAGAACACTGAAGCTTTCTTT. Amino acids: CASSPTGQNTEAFF.

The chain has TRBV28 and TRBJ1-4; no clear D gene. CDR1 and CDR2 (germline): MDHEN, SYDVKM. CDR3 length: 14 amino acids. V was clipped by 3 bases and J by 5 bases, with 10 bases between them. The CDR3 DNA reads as TGTGCCAGCAGTTTCGGTAGTTTAAATGAAAAACTGTTTTTT. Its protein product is CASSFGSLNEKLFF.

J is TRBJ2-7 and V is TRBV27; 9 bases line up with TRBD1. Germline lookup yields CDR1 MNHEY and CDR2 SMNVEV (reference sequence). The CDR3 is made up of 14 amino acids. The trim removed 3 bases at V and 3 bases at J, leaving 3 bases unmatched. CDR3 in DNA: TGTGCCAGCAGTTTCTGGGACAGGGTCTACGAGCAGTACTTC. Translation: CASSFWDRVYEQYF.

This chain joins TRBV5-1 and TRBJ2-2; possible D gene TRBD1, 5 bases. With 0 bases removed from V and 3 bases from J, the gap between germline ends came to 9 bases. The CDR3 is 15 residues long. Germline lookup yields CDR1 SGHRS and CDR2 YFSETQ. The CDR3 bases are TGCGCCAGCAGCTTGGTCAGGGCGGACACCGGGGAGCTGTTTTTT. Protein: CASSLVRADTGELFF.

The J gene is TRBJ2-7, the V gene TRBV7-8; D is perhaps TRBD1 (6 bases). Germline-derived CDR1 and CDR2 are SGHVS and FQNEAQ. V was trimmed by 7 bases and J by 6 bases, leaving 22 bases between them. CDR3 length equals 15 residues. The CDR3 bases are TGTGCCAGCACCATAACCGGGACAAAGCTGGGCGAGCAGTACTTC. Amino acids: CASTITGTKLGEQYF.

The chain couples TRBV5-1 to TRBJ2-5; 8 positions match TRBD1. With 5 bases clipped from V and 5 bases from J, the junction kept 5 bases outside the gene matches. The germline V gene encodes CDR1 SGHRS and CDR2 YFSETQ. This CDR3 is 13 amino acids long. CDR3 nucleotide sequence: TGCGCCAGCAGGGGGCAGGGGGCTGAGACCCAGTACTTC. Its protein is CASRGQGAETQYF. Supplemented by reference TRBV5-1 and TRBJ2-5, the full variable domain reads KAGVTQTPRYLIKTRGQQVTLSCSPISGHRSVSWYQQTPGQGLQFLFEYFSETQRNKGNFPGRFSGRQFSNSRSEMNVSTLELGDSALYLCASRGQGAETQYFGPGTRLLVL.

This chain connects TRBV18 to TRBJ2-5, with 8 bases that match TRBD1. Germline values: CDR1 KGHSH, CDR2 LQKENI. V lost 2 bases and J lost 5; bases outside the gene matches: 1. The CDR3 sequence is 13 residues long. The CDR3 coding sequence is TGTGCCAGCTCACCAAACAGGGGGGAGACCCAGTACTTC. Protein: CASSPNRGETQYF.

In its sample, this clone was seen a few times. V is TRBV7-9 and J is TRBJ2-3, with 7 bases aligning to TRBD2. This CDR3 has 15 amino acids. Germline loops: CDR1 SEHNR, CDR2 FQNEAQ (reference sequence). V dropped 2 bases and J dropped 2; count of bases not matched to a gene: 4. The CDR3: CASSLLAGVTDTQYF. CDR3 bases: TGTGCCAGCAGCTTACTGGCGGGAGTCACAGATACGCAGTATTTT.

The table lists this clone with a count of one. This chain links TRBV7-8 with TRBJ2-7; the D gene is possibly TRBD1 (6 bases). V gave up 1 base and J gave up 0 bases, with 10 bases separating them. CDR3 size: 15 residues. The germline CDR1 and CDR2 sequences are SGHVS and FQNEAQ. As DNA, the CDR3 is TGTGCCAGCAGCTTAGGAAGGGGGTACTCCTACGAGCAGTACTTC. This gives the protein CASSLGRGYSYEQYF.

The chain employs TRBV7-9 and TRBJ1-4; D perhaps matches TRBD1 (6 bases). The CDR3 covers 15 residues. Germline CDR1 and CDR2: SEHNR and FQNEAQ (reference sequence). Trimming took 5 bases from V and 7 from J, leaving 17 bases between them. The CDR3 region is CASSPRTDWGEKLFF. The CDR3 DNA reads TGTGCCAGCAGCCCGAGGACAGATTGGGGTGAAAAACTGTTTTTT.

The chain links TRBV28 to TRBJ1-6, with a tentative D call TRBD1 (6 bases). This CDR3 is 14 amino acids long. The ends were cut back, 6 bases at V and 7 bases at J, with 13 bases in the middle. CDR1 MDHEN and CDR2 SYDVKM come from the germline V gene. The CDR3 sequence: CASRLTGRNSPLHF. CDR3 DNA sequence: TGTGCCAGCAGACTTACAGGGAGGAATTCACCCCTCCACTTT.

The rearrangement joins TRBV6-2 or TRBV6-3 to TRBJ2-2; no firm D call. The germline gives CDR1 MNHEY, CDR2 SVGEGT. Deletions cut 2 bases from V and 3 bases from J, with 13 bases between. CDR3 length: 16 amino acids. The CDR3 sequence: CASSYGVVGHTGELFF. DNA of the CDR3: TGTGCCAGCAGTTACGGTGTGGTAGGGCACACCGGGGAGCTGTTTTTT.

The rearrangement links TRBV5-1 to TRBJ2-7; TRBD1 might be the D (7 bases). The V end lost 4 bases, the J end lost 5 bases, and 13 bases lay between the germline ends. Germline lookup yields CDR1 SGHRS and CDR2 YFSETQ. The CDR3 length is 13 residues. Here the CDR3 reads CASSIQGGDEQYF. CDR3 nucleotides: TGCGCCAGCAGCATTCAGGGGGGCGACGAGCAGTACTTC.

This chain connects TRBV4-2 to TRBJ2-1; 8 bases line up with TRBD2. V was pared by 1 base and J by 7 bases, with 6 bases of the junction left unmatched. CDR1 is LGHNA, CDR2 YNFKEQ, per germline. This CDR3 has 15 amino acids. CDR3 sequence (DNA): TGTGCCAGCAGCCAAGGGGGAGCGGGAGTGAATGAGCAGTTCTTC. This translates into CASSQGGAGVNEQFF.

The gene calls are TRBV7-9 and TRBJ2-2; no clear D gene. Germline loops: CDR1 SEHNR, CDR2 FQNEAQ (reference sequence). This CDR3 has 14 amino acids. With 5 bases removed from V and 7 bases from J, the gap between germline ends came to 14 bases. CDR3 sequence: CASSPPPGYGELFF. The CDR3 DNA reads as TGTGCCAGCAGCCCACCACCGGGCTACGGGGAGCTGTTTTTT. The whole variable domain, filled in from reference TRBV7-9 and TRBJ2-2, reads DTGVSQNPRHKITKRGQNVTFRCDPISEHNRLYWYRQTLGQGPEFLTYFQNEAQLEKSRLLSDRFSAERPKGSFSTLEIQRTEQGDSAMYLCASSPPPGYGELFFGEGSRLTVL.

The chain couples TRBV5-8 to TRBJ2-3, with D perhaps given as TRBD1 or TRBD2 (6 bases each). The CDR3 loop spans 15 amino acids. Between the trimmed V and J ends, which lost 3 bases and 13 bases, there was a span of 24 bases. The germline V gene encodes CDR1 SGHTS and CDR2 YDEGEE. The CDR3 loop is CASSYGAGHHTLEYF. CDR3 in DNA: TGTGCCAGCAGCTACGGGGCGGGACACCACACTTTGGAGTATTTT.

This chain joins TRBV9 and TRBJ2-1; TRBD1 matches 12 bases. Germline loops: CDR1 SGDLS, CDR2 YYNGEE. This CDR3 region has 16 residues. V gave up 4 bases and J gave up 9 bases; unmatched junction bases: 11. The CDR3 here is CASSPAGTGGRGEQFF. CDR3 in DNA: TGTGCCAGCAGCCCCGCTGGGACAGGGGGCAGGGGTGAGCAGTTCTTC.

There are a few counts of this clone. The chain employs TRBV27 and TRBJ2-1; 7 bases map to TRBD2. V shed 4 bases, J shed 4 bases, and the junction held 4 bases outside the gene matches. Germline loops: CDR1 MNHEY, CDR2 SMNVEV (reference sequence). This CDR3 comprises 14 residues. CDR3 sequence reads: CASSSRDYYNEQFF. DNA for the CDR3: TGTGCCAGCAGTTCGCGGGACTATTACAATGAGCAGTTCTTC.

This CDR3 reads CASRSRSGANVLTF. CDR3 bases: TGTGCCAGCCGTAGTCGCTCTGGGGCCAACGTCCTGACTTTC. V and J are TRBV18 and TRBJ2-6; D gene unclear. Trimming stripped 8 bases from V and 0 bases from J, with 8 bases between. This CDR3 contains 14 residues. Germline V gene data show CDR1 as KGHSH and CDR2 as LQKENI.

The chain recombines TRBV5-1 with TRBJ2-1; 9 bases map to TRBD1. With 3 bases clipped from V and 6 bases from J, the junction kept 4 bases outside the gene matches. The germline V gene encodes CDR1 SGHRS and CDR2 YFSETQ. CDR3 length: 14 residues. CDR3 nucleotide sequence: TGCGCCAGCAGCTGGGGGACAGGGTTCAATGAGCAGTTCTTC. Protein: CASSWGTGFNEQFF. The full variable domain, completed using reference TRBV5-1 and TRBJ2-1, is KAGVTQTPRYLIKTRGQQVTLSCSPISGHRSVSWYQQTPGQGLQFLFEYFSETQRNKGNFPGRFSGRQFSNSRSEMNVSTLELGDSALYLCASSWGTGFNEQFFGPGTRLTVL.